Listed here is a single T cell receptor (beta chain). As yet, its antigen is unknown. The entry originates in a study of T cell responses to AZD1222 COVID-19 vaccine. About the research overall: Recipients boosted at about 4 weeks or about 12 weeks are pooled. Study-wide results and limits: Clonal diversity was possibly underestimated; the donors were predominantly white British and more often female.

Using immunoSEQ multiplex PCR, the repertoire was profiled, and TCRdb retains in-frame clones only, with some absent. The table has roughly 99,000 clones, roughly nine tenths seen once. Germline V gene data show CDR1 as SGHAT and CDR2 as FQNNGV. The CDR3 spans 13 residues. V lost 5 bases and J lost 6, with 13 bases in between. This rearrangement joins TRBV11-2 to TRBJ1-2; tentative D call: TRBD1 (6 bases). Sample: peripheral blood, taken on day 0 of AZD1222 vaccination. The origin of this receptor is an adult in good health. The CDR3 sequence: CASSLDSRDGYTF. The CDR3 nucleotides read TGTGCCAGCAGCCTGGACAGCCGGGATGGCTACACCTTC.